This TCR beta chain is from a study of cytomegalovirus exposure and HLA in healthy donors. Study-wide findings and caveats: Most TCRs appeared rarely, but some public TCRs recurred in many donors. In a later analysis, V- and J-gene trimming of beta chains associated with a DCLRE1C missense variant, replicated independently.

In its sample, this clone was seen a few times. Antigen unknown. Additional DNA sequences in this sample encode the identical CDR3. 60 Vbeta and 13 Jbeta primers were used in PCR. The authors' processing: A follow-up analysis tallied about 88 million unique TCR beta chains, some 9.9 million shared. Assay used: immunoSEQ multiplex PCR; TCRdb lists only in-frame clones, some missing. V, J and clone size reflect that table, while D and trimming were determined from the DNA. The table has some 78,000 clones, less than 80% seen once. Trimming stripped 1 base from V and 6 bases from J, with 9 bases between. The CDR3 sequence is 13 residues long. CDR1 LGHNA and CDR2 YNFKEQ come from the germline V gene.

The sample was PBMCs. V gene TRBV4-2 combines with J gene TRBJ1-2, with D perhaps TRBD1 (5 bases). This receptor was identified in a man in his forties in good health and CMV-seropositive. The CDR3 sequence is CASSQGAGNGYTF. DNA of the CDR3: TGTGCCAGCAGCCAAGGGGCAGGGAATGGCTACACCTTC.